Presented here are 25 T cell receptor beta chains from one specimen sequenced in a study of blood T cells in healthy people across ages. Primers used in a second PCR of roughly 6 to 11 cycles were a sample-barcoded 5' primer and a J-beta primer mix. MiXCR, run by TCRdb on the 5' RACE reads, gives a single entry per CDR3 protein. The sample carries approximately 810,000 distinct CDR3 sequences, around 36% recorded once. The sample taken for sequencing was blood. The source of these receptors is a man aged 18 to 30 in good health.

The gene calls are TRBV20-1 and TRBJ2-7; 7 bases fit TRBD1. The CDR3 has 13 residues. Trimming removed 3 bases from V and 1 base from J; junction bases left unmatched: 3. Germline-derived CDR1 and CDR2 are DFQATT and SNEGSKA (reference sequence). The CDR3 nucleotides are TGCAGTGCTAGGGAACAGGGGTCCTACGAGCAGTACTTC. Its protein product is CSAREQGSYEQYF.

This clonotype has only a few counts. The gene calls are TRBV20-1 and TRBJ2-4; D is possibly TRBD1 (5 bases). Deletions cut 5 bases from V and 0 bases from J, with 8 bases between. Germline V gene lookup returns CDR1 DFQATT and CDR2 SNEGSKA (reference sequence). The CDR3 contains 13 residues. CDR3 sequence reads: CSAATVAKNIQYF. The CDR3 DNA is TGCAGTGCTGCGACAGTAGCCAAAAACATTCAGTACTTC.

This sequence joins TRBV9 and TRBJ1-1; D is undetermined. The CDR3 is 13 residues long. Germline V gene lookup returns CDR1 SGDLS and CDR2 YYNGEE. The V gene lost 3 bases and the J gene lost 3 bases, with 9 bases spanning the gap. The CDR3: CASSEDGDTEAFF. CDR3 sequence (DNA): TGTGCCAGCAGCGAGGACGGGGACACTGAAGCTTTCTTT.

Concerning this clonotype: A much larger clone is a single base away; this may be a read error. The genes are TRBV20-1 and TRBJ2-5; D is uncertain. The DNA end is a closer match to TRBJ2-1, so the J assignment may be wrong. The germline V gene encodes CDR1 DFQATT and CDR2 SNEGSKA (reference sequence). The CDR3 consists of 12 residues. CDR3 nucleotide sequence: TGCAGTGCTTCTAGGGTCCAAGAGACCCAGTTCTTC. Its translation is CSASRVQETQFF.

This clonotype was counted at least ten times. This chain connects TRBV29-1 to TRBJ2-5, with D uncertain. The germline gives CDR1 SQVTM, CDR2 ANQGSEA. The CDR3 is made up of 15 amino acids. V lost 4 bases and J 2 bases, leaving 17 bases between the germline ends. CDR3 sequence (DNA): TGCAGCGTTGCATCCCTTCTACGGATTCAAGAGACCCAGTACTTC. Translation gives CSVASLLRIQETQYF.

V is TRBV5-1 and J is TRBJ2-1, with D uncertain. Germline assignment: CDR1 SGHRS and CDR2 YFSETQ. The CDR3 has 13 amino acids. V was shortened by 0 bases and J by 8 bases, with 9 bases between the two germline ends. The chain's CDR3 is CASSLEPSHEQFF. The CDR3 DNA sequence: TGCGCCAGCAGCTTGGAACCTAGTCATGAGCAGTTCTTC.

Ten or more counts support this clonotype. This chain uses TRBV12-3 or TRBV12-4 with TRBJ2-5, with TRBD2 as a possible D gene (5 bases). The germline V and J ends were trimmed by 4 bases and 9 bases, with 15 bases remaining between them. The CDR3 consists of 13 residues. This CDR3 is CASSSPWSGAQYF. CDR3 nucleotide sequence: TGTGCCAGCAGTTCCCCATGGTCCGGGGCCCAGTACTTC.

Only a few counts were recorded for this clonotype. This sequence joins TRBV30 and TRBJ2-3, with D possibly being TRBD1 (6 bases). The V gene's germline CDR1 is GTSNPN and CDR2 SVGIG (reference sequence). V was trimmed by 8 bases and J by 5 bases, leaving 11 bases between them. This CDR3 comprises 11 residues. The CDR3 coding sequence is TGTGCCGGGGTACAGGGAGATACGCAGTATTTT. Its protein is CAGVQGDTQYF. The complete variable domain, with remaining parts taken from reference TRBV30 and TRBJ2-3, reads SQTIHQWPATLVQPVGSPLSLECTVEGTSNPNLYWYRQAAGRGLQLLFYSVGIGQISSEVPQNLSASRPQDRQFILSSKKLLLSDSGFYLCAGVQGDTQYFGPGTRLTVL.

This clonotype turned up a few times. A much larger clone sits a single nucleotide away, making a read error possible. V and J are TRBV20-1 and TRBJ2-5; 9 bases map to TRBD2. CDR3 length equals 12 residues. The J segment lost 9 bases and the V segment lost 5 bases, leaving 7 bases of the junction unmatched. The germline V gene has CDR1 DFQATT and CDR2 SNEGSKA (reference sequence). CDR3 coding DNA: TGCAGTGCTCTCCTAGCGGGGTGGGCCCAGTACTTC. It is translated as CSALLAGWAQYF.

CDR3 DNA sequence: TGTGCCAGCAGCCAACTTTCGCCCGGGGAGCTGTTTTTT. Protein: CASSQLSPGELFF. The rearrangement links TRBV3-1 to TRBJ2-2; no reliable D call. This CDR3 contains 13 residues. V was shortened by 2 bases and J by 6 bases, with 7 bases between the two germline ends. The V gene's germline CDR1 is LGHDT and CDR2 YNNKEL (reference sequence).

The gene calls are TRBV6-1 and TRBJ2-4; D not certain. The length of the CDR3 is 11 residues. V dropped 2 bases and J dropped 13 bases, with 9 bases sitting between them. The germline V gene has CDR1 MNHNS and CDR2 SASEGT. The CDR3 is CASSENIAQYF. In DNA form, the CDR3 reads TGTGCCAGCAGTGAAAATATTGCGCAGTACTTC.

V gene TRBV7-6 combines with J gene TRBJ2-3; D gene unclear. Germline values: CDR1 SGHVS, CDR2 FNYEAQ. Trimming pared 2 bases from V and 2 bases from J, leaving 17 bases between. This CDR3 is 17 amino acids long. The CDR3 reads CASSLMPPQDATDTQYF. The CDR3 DNA sequence: TGTGCCAGCAGCTTAATGCCGCCCCAAGACGCCACAGATACGCAGTATTTT.

This clonotype appeared once. A much bigger clone sits one base away, suggesting this may be a read error. The rearrangement links TRBV12-3 or TRBV12-4 to TRBJ2-3; unclear D gene. The CDR3 is 13 residues long. The DNA for the CDR3 is TGTGCCAGCAGCTGGCTCAGCACAGATACGGAGTATTTT. It yields the protein CASSWLSTDTEYF.

The V gene is TRBV20-1, the J gene TRBJ2-5; possibly TRBD1 for D (6 bases). The length of the CDR3 is 15 residues. CDR1 and CDR2 (germline): DFQATT, SNEGSKA (reference sequence). Trimming removed 0 bases from V and 4 bases from J, with 15 bases in between. CDR3 sequence (DNA): TGCAGTGCTAGAGATCTCTCAGGCAGGGGAGAGACCCAGTACTTC. Encoded protein: CSARDLSGRGETQYF.

This clonotype was observed many times. The rearrangement uses TRBV7-2 and TRBJ2-5; tentative D call: TRBD2 (6 bases). The V gene's germline CDR1 is SGHTA and CDR2 FQGNSA. The CDR3 sequence is 16 residues long. With 2 bases removed from V and 2 bases from J, the gap between germline ends came to 15 bases. CDR3: CASSLSGRGKQETQYF. The CDR3 DNA is TGTGCCAGCAGCTTAAGCGGGCGGGGAAAACAAGAGACCCAGTACTTC.

CDR3 DNA sequence: TGTGCCATCAGTGAGGCAAGCAGGTCTGAAAAACTGTTTTTT. Translation: CAISEASRSEKLFF. The chain combines TRBV10-3 with TRBJ1-4; D is undetermined. This CDR3 comprises 14 residues. Germline CDR1 reads ENHRY; CDR2 reads SYGVKD. V lost 2 bases and J lost 7, with 11 bases in between.

This chain links TRBV5-6 with TRBJ1-1; 12 positions match TRBD1. The V and J ends lost 4 bases and 3 bases, in that order; junction bases with no gene match: 7. In germline, CDR1 is SGHDT, CDR2 YYEEEE. This CDR3 is built from 16 residues. CDR3 protein: CASSPGTGGFDTEAFF. CDR3 sequence (DNA): TGTGCCAGCAGCCCCGGGACAGGGGGCTTTGACACTGAAGCTTTCTTT.

This clonotype was observed at least ten times. The J gene is TRBJ2-3, the V gene TRBV20-1, with D uncertain. The germline V gene has CDR1 DFQATT and CDR2 SNEGSKA (reference sequence). This CDR3 spans 16 amino acids. V was pared by 1 base and J by 0 bases, with 14 bases between. The DNA of the CDR3 is TGCAGTGCTAGAGTTGGCCCGGGTATAAGCACAGATACGCAGTATTTT. As protein: CSARVGPGISTDTQYF.

This clonotype was recorded a few times. V usage is TRBV9 and J usage is TRBJ2-3; 9 positions agree with TRBD2. V was pared by 2 bases and J by 3 bases, with 7 bases of the junction left unmatched. The length of the CDR3 is 16 residues. The germline V gene has CDR1 SGDLS and CDR2 YYNGEE. In DNA, the CDR3 is TGTGCCAGCAGCGTTGGGTCTAGCGGGGTGACAGATACGCAGTATTTT. Protein product: CASSVGSSGVTDTQYF.

Remarks on this clonotype: Compared with germline, one end of the junction differs, possibly owing to a read error. The rearrangement uses TRBV7-6 and TRBJ2-1; possible D gene TRBD2, 6 bases. CDR3 length equals 19 residues. CDR1 and CDR2 (germline): SGHVS, FNYEAQ. The CDR3 DNA reads as TGTGCCAGCAGCTTAGTTTCACTAGCAATAAATTCCTCCCACAATGAGCAGTTCTTC. Protein: CASSLVSLAINSSHNEQFF.

The chain recombines TRBV7-2 with TRBJ2-2, with TRBD2 matching over 9 bases. The V gene's germline CDR1 is SGHTA and CDR2 FQGNSA. V was pared by 5 bases and J by 6 bases, with 7 bases of the junction left unmatched. This CDR3 has 15 residues. This chain's CDR3 is CASSVGLANAGELFF. For the CDR3, the DNA is TGTGCCAGCAGCGTGGGACTAGCAAACGCCGGGGAGCTGTTTTTT.

This clonotype was counted many times. This chain links TRBV6-5 with TRBJ2-4; no firm D call. The CDR3 runs 17 residues. Trimming pared 0 bases from V and 0 bases from J, leaving 12 bases between. Germline V gives CDR1 MNHEY, CDR2 SVGAGI. CDR3 in DNA: TGTGCCAGCAGTTACTCGAGGACCGAGCTAGCCAAAAACATTCAGTACTTC. It encodes CASSYSRTELAKNIQYF.

To note about this clonotype: A much bigger clone sits one base away, suggesting this may be a read error. The chain uses TRBV9 and TRBJ2-7; tentatively, D is TRBD1 (6 bases). Germline CDR1 SGDLS, CDR2 YYNGEE. The V end lost 0 bases, the J end lost 6 bases, and 10 bases lay between the germline ends. The CDR3 totals 13 residues. This CDR3 is CASSVVGGGEQYF. The CDR3 coding sequence is TGTGCCAGCAGCGTAGTAGGGGGTGGCGAGCAGTACTTC.

The CDR3 spells CASSQGVSGYTF. CDR3 sequence (DNA): TGCGCCAGCAGCCAAGGAGTTTCTGGCTACACCTTC. This chain joins TRBV4-3 and TRBJ1-2, with unresolved D. Germline V gene lookup returns CDR1 LGHNA and CDR2 YSLEER. The CDR3 runs to 12 residues. The V gene lost 1 base and the J gene lost 7 bases, with 7 bases spanning the gap.

V usage is TRBV7-9 and J usage is TRBJ1-2, with 8 nucleotides matching TRBD1. Trimming took 4 bases from V and 4 from J; bases not matched to a gene: 8. The CDR3 totals 15 residues. Looked up from germline, CDR1 is SEHNR and CDR2 is FQNEAQ (reference sequence). The CDR3 region has the DNA TGTGCCAGCAGCTCGACAGGGGAGGGGGTCTATGGCTACACCTTC. It specifies CASSSTGEGVYGYTF.